This TCR delta chain was identified in a study of gamma-delta chains in newborns, infants, children. The wider study: Innate gammadelta T cells reportedly expand polyclonally right after birth, driven by microbial exposure, per the title.

TCRdb re-identified clones in the reads via CATT. The sample has fewer than 8,500 delta-chain clones; roughly 1.5% are singletons. This clone was observed a handful of times. The J segment lost 2 bases and the V segment lost 2 bases, leaving 2 bases of the junction unmatched. Per germline, CDR1 TSWWSYY and CDR2 QGS. The CDR3 runs to 15 residues. The receptor's source is a child who was a newborn, infant or young child, either healthy, febrile or measles-vaccinated (not recorded which). The genes are TRDV1 and TRDJ1; TRDD3 agrees at 10 bases. Sequencing was carried out using blood. As DNA, the CDR3 is TGTGCTCTTGGGGAAGGGGGATACGCGACCGATAAACTCATCTTT. Its protein product is CALGEGGYATDKLIF.